These T cell receptor beta chains were read from a single sample in a study of blood T cell repertoires in COVID-19. The table came from immunoSEQ multiplex PCR; TCRdb's copy has only in-frame clones and leaves some out. This table holds roughly 120,000 clones, 82% found once. Sequenced sample: peripheral blood. The receptors stem from a man in his 70s with acute or convalescent COVID-19. The CDR3 runs from the conserved cysteine through the conserved F or W. The D gene is left open where the match is weak. A clone size is listed for some rows: how often the clone was seen (once, few, many), or a class if it is expanded.

D,J,size,V,DNA,CDR3
TRBD1,TRBJ2-1,NA,TRBV19,TGTGCCAGTAGTACGGACAGGGGTAATGAGCAGTTCTTC,CASSTDRGNEQFF
TRBD2,TRBJ2-2,NA,TRBV9,TGTGCCAGCAGCCCCCACCCCGGACTAGCGGGGACCGGGGAGCTGTTTTTT,CASSPHPGLAGTGELFF
NA,TRBJ1-1,few,TRBV28,TGTGCCAGCAGCAGAGACAGGTTGGCTTTCTTT,CASSRDRLAFF
TRBD1,TRBJ1-1,few,TRBV28,TGTGCCAGCAGGACAGGGGTCACTGAAGCTTTCTTT,CASRTGVTEAFF
TRBD1,TRBJ2-3,NA,TRBV5-1,TGCGCCAGCAGCTTTACCCCTCGGGACAGGGACACAGATACGCAGTATTTT,CASSFTPRDRDTDTQYF
TRBD1,TRBJ1-1,once,TRBV29-1,TGCAGCGCCGAGTCTTTAGGGGGCAGGACTGAAGCTTTCTTT,CSAESLGGRTEAFF
TRBD1,TRBJ1-2,few,TRBV19,TGTGCCAGTAGTAGCACAGGACAGGGGCACTATGGCTACACCTTC,CASSSTGQGHYGYTF
NA,TRBJ2-3,once,TRBV3-1/TRBV3-2,TGTGCCAGCAGCCAAGGGATCGGAGGCGGCACAGATACGCAGTATTTT,CASSQGIGGGTDTQYF
NA,TRBJ1-5,NA,TRBV9,TGTGCCAGCAGTCAGGGAGGCACTCAGCCCCAGCATTTT,CASSQGGTQPQHF
NA,TRBJ1-2,NA,TRBV3-1/TRBV3-2,TGTGCCAGCAGCCAAGGAGCCGGGGATGGCTACACCTTC,CASSQGAGDGYTF
NA,TRBJ2-7,few,TRBV5-1,TGCGCCAGCAGCCACGAGGACAGATACTACGAGCAGTACTTC,CASSHEDRYYEQYF
TRBD1,TRBJ2-1,few,TRBV6-2/TRBV6-3,TGTGCCAGCAGTTACTCGAGGACAGGGTCCTACAATGAGCAGTTCTTC,CASSYSRTGSYNEQFF
NA,TRBJ1-4,NA,TRBV23-1,TGCGCCAGCAGTCGAGAGGCCCCGGGGGAAAAACTGTTTTTT,CASSREAPGEKLFF
NA,TRBJ2-5,few,TRBV19,TGTGCCAGTAGCTCCAGGCTCGCGGAGACCCAGTACTTC,CASSSRLAETQYF
NA,TRBJ2-2,NA,TRBV18,TGTGCCAGCTTAGATGTCACAGGGAGCACCGGGGAGCTGTTTTTT,CASLDVTGSTGELFF
TRBD2,TRBJ2-5,NA,TRBV19,TGTGCCAGTAGTATTATGCTGGCGGGGGGGCCAGAGACCCAGTACTTC,CASSIMLAGGPETQYF
TRBD1,TRBJ1-1,NA,TRBV28,TGTGCCAGCAGCCAGACAGGGCGCAGCACTGAAGCTTTCTTT,CASSQTGRSTEAFF
NA,TRBJ2-7,once,TRBV9,TGTGCCAGCAGCGCCTCTGCCAGCGGGGAGCAGTACTTC,CASSASASGEQYF
NA,TRBJ2-1,NA,TRBV19,TGTGCCAGTAGTATTCCCAGGGCCAACAATGAGCAGTTCTTC,CASSIPRANNEQFF
NA,TRBJ1-1,NA,TRBV9,TGTGCCAGCAGCCCAAATACAGGGAGGGGCACTGAAGCTTTCTTT,CASSPNTGRGTEAFF
TRBD1,TRBJ2-4,NA,TRBV6-6,TGTGCCACCGGGACAGGAAAGCCCAAAAACATTCAGTACTTC,CATGTGKPKNIQYF
NA,TRBJ1-1,NA,TRBV28,TGTGCCAGCAGCGGTGGACAGAACACTGAAGCTTTCTTT,CASSGGQNTEAFF
NA,TRBJ1-2,NA,TRBV3-1/TRBV3-2,TGTGCCAGCAGCCAAGATCGGCGGGGCTACACCTTC,CASSQDRRGYTF
NA,TRBJ2-6,NA,TRBV19,TGTGCCAGTAGTATACCCCGTAGGGGCTCTGGGGCCAACGTCCTGACTTTC,CASSIPRRGSGANVLTF
NA,TRBJ1-1,NA,TRBV19,TGTGCCAGTAGGGGGGGATACACTGAAGCTTTCTTT,CASRGGYTEAFF
TRBD2,TRBJ2-5,NA,TRBV5-1,TGCGCCAGCAGCTTGTCTGCGGGGGGGCAAGAGACCCAGTACTTC,CASSLSAGGQETQYF
NA,TRBJ1-3,NA,TRBV5-4,TGTGCCAGCAGCTTTCAGGGCAGGAATATCGGAAACACCATATATTTT,CASSFQGRNIGNTIYF
NA,TRBJ2-7,NA,TRBV7-9,TGTGCCAGCAGCTTAGCCGGGGCCCAGGGGGAGCAGTACTTC,CASSLAGAQGEQYF
NA,TRBJ2-1,NA,TRBV27,TGTGCCAGCAGTTTATTGCGGGCGGGTTACAATGAGCAGTTCTTC,CASSLLRAGYNEQFF
TRBD1,TRBJ1-4,NA,TRBV5-1,TGCGCCAGCAGCTTGGAGGGGGCTCGCGAAAAACTGTTTTTT,CASSLEGAREKLFF
NA,TRBJ1-2,NA,TRBV24-1,TGTGCCACCGCCCCCCGCACTCTCCGCGGAGTGCGCTATGGCTACACCTTC,CATAPRTLRGVRYGYTF
TRBD1,TRBJ1-3,NA,TRBV29-1,TGCAGCGGGGGGGACAGACGCGGTGGAAACACCATATATTTT,CSGGDRRGGNTIYF
TRBD2,TRBJ2-7,NA,TRBV2,TGTGCCAGCAGATCGTCCACCCGGGAGGGCCCGCGCGAGCAGTACTTC,CASRSSTREGPREQYF
TRBD1,TRBJ2-7,NA,TRBV19,TGTGCCAGTAGTTATAGAAGGGACAGGGCCTACGAGCAGTACTTC,CASSYRRDRAYEQYF
TRBD1,TRBJ1-3,NA,TRBV16,TGTGCCAGCAGCCAGGACAGGGGGAGAAACACCATATATTTT,CASSQDRGRNTIYF
TRBD2,TRBJ2-1,NA,TRBV3-1/TRBV3-2,TGTGCCAGCAGCGTCCCCGGGACTAGCGTAAATGAGCAGTTCTTC,CASSVPGTSVNEQFF
NA,TRBJ1-1,NA,TRBV3-1/TRBV3-2,TGTGCCAGCAGCCAGAATGCGGGGACCCTTGAAGCTTTCTTT,CASSQNAGTLEAFF
NA,TRBJ2-1,NA,TRBV5-1,TGCGCCAGCAGCTTGGATATCGGCGGTAGCTCCTACAATGAGCAGTTCTTC,CASSLDIGGSSYNEQFF
NA,TRBJ1-1,NA,TRBV12-2,TGTGCAAGTCGCTCCTCGATGGGGACAGGGTTCAGGAGGGTGAACACTGAAGCTTTCTTT,CASRSSMGTGFRRVNTEAFF
TRBD1,TRBJ2-1,NA,TRBV6-4,TGTGCCAGCAGTGACTCGATGGACAGGGGTCGGGGTGAGCAGTTCTTC,CASSDSMDRGRGEQFF
NA,TRBJ1-3,NA,TRBV6-6,TGTGCCAGCTCGGGGGAAGTAACTGGAAACACCATATATTTT,CASSGEVTGNTIYF
TRBD1,TRBJ1-2,once,TRBV9,TGTGCCAGCAGCGCCTCGGGGACAGGGAGGTTTCGGTATGGCTACACCTTC,CASSASGTGRFRYGYTF
NA,TRBJ1-2,NA,TRBV28,TGTGCCAGCCGAGGACTGAACTATGGCTACACCTTC,CASRGLNYGYTF
NA,TRBJ2-5,NA,TRBV5-1,TGCGCCAGCAGCTGGGGACAAAGTGGTGAGACCCAGTACTTC,CASSWGQSGETQYF
NA,TRBJ1-1,NA,TRBV5-1,TGCGCCAGCAGGAAAGAGTTGAACACTGAAGCTTTCTTT,CASRKELNTEAFF
NA,TRBJ1-5,NA,TRBV3-1/TRBV3-2,TGTGCCAGCAGCCAAGATGACAGGCAGCCCCAGCATTTT,CASSQDDRQPQHF
NA,TRBJ2-7,NA,TRBV19,TGTGCCAGTAGCCCCATGACAGCCGACCCCCGTTACGAGCAGTACTTC,CASSPMTADPRYEQYF
NA,TRBJ2-2,NA,TRBV2,TGTGCCAGCGGACGAACAGACTATTCCACCGGGGAGCTGTTTTTT,CASGRTDYSTGELFF
NA,TRBJ2-3,NA,TRBV12-3/TRBV12-4,TGTGCCAGCAGTTTGGTGGGCACGCAGCAGTATTTT,CASSLVGTQQYF
TRBD1,TRBJ2-1,NA,TRBV24-1,TGTGCCACCAGTGCAACGGACAGGGGCCCTAACCGTAACAATGAGCAGTTCTTC,CATSATDRGPNRNNEQFF
TRBD1,TRBJ1-3,few,TRBV12-3/TRBV12-4,TGTGCCAGCAGCAGGACAGGGGGAAACACCATATATTTT,CASSRTGGNTIYF
NA,TRBJ1-2,NA,TRBV28,TGTGCCAGCACCACAGGGTCCTATGGCTACACCTTC,CASTTGSYGYTF
TRBD2,TRBJ2-1,NA,TRBV28,TGTGCCAGCAGTTTGCTCCAAGCGGGAGGGCCGGAGTTCTTC,CASSLLQAGGPEFF